This T cell receptor (beta chain) was identified in a study of cytomegalovirus exposure and HLA in healthy donors. Germline V gene sequence: CDR1 SGHDT, CDR2 YYEEEE. The CDR3 has 14 residues. Losses at the gene ends were 3 bases for V and 9 bases for J; bases not matched to a gene: 4. The repertoire was sequenced with immunoSEQ multiplex PCR; TCRdb's copy has only in-frame clones and lacks some. The sample consists of about 160,000 clones, 86% of them appearing once. The chain uses TRBV5-6 and TRBJ1-5; 12 nucleotides line up with TRBD1. The sequence was collected from a woman aged 18-29 years in good health and CMV-seronegative. Sample: PBMCs. CDR3 in amino acids: CASSSGQGARPQHF. The CDR3 DNA reads TGTGCCAGCAGCTCGGGACAGGGGGCGAGGCCCCAGCATTTT. Together with reference TRBV5-6 and TRBJ1-5, the CDR3 gives the full variable domain: DAGVTQSPTHLIKTRGQQVTLRCSPKSGHDTVSWYQQALGQGPQFIFQYYEEEERQRGNFPDRFSGHQFPNYSSELNVNALLLGDSALYLCASSSGQGARPQHFGDGTRLSIL.